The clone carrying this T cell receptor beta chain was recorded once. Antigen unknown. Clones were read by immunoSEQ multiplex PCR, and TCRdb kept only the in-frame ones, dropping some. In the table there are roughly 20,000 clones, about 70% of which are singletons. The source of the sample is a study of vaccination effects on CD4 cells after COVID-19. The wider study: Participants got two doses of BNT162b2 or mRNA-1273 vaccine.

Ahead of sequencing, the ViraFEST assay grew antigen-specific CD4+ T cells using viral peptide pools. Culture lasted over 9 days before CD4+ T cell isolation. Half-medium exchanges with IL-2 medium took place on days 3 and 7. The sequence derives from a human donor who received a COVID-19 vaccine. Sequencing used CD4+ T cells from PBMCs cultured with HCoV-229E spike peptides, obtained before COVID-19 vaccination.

DNA of the CDR3: TGTGCCAGCAGCTTGGGGACAAGCCCAACGACCTACGAGCAGTACTTC. It codes for CASSLGTSPTTYEQYF. This rearrangement joins TRBV7-8 to TRBJ2-7, with D perhaps matching TRBD1 (6 bases). This CDR3 has 16 amino acids. Trimming left V 3 bases short and J 2 bases short, with 17 bases between. Germline loops: CDR1 SGHVS, CDR2 FQNEAQ.